This T cell receptor (beta chain) was captured by sequencing in a study of blood T cells in healthy people across ages. Notes on the study in general: Older age coincided with a roughly linear decline in TCR beta diversity per million T cells.

A minimum of 6.5 million PBMCs was isolated per sample. V was pared by 1 base and J by 4 bases, with 6 bases of the junction left unmatched. The CDR3 is 15 residues long. The V gene's germline CDR1 is DFQATT and CDR2 SNEGSKA (reference sequence). Through a sample-barcoded 5' primer and a J-beta primer mix, a second PCR was run for roughly 7 to 12 cycles. Each of the samples gave a minimum of 2.5 million paired-end reads that contained CDR3. TCRdb redid the calling of the 5' RACE reads with MiXCR, one entry per CDR3 protein. The sample has 710,000 or so distinct CDR3 sequences, 32% seen once; the top ten hold 15%. Turning to this clonotype: What it binds is unknown.

Sequencing was performed on blood. This TCR was recovered from a woman aged 80 or over in good health. The rearrangement uses TRBV20-1 and TRBJ2-5; 10 positions match TRBD1. CDR3 region: CSARAPRTGGETQYF. CDR3 nucleotide sequence: TGCAGTGCTAGAGCCCCTCGGACAGGGGGAGAGACCCAGTACTTC.